These T cell receptor beta chains were read from a single sample in a study of CD8 T cells in ankylosing spondylitis. TCRdb redid the calling of the 5' RACE reads with MiXCR, one entry per CDR3 protein. Altogether around 300,000 distinct CDR3 sequences are present, 14% to 15% being singletons, with the ten largest covering less than 1.1%. The material sequenced was blood, either unsorted or a sorted T cell fraction (not recorded which). The receptors were sampled from a male donor with ankylosing spondylitis or in good health (not recorded which). The CDR3 runs from the conserved cysteine through the conserved F or W. The D gene is left open where the match is weak. Clone sizes are given selectively: once, few, many, or a class where the clone is expanded.

D: .; J: TRBJ2-6; size: .; length: 18; V: TRBV21-1; DNA: TGTGCCAGCAGCAGGAGACCGGGAATGGACTCTGGGGCCAACGTCCTGACTTTC; CDR3: CASSRRPGMDSGANVLTF
D: TRBD1; J: TRBJ1-2; size: .; length: 14; V: TRBV7-8; DNA: TGTGCCAGCAGATCCGCAGGGACAGAGTATGGCTACACCTTC; CDR3: CASRSAGTEYGYTF
D: TRBD2; J: TRBJ2-3; size: many; length: 15; V: TRBV2; DNA: TGTGCCAGCAGTGAAATCGACGGGGGGACAGATACGCAGTATTTT; CDR3: CASSEIDGGTDTQYF
D: .; J: TRBJ1-1; size: .; length: 11; V: TRBV27; DNA: TGTGCCAGCGGTTTAGGGGGTCGGGCTTTCTTT; CDR3: CASGLGGRAFF
D: .; J: TRBJ2-1; size: .; length: 13; V: TRBV24-1; DNA: TGTGCCACCAGTGACGGGATAAACAATGAGCAGTTCTTC; CDR3: CATSDGINNEQFF
D: .; J: TRBJ1-2; size: .; length: 14; V: TRBV7-9; DNA: TGTGCCAGCAGCTTAGCTGCAGCTAACTATGGCTACACCTTC; CDR3: CASSLAAANYGYTF
D: TRBD1; J: TRBJ1-3; size: .; length: 20; V: TRBV15; DNA: TGTGCCACCAGCAGAGATCTACGGGACAGGGGGATGACTAGTGGAAACACCATATATTTT; CDR3: CATSRDLRDRGMTSGNTIYF
D: TRBD1; J: TRBJ1-6; size: few; length: 16; V: TRBV10-3; DNA: TGTGCCATCAGTGAGCTCCCGGGACAGGGATTTGCACCCCTCCACTTT; CDR3: CAISELPGQGFAPLHF
D: TRBD2; J: TRBJ2-7; size: few; length: 14; V: TRBV6-2/TRBV6-3; DNA: TGTGCCAGCAGTCCCCCGGGACTAGCCTACGAGCAGTACTTC; CDR3: CASSPPGLAYEQYF
D: TRBD2; J: TRBJ2-3; size: .; length: 18; V: TRBV4-2; DNA: TGTGCCAGCAGCCAAGATATCGGCGGGGGGCGATGGTCGGATACGCAGTATTTT; CDR3: CASSQDIGGGRWSDTQYF
D: TRBD1; J: TRBJ2-3; size: .; length: 15; V: TRBV24-1; DNA: TGTGCCACCAGTGCTATGACAGGGGGCACAGATACGCAGTATTTT; CDR3: CATSAMTGGTDTQYF
D: .; J: TRBJ1-2; size: .; length: 13; V: TRBV10-3; DNA: TGTGCCATCAGTGCGGTAGGGGGGCATGGCTACACCTTC; CDR3: CAISAVGGHGYTF
D: .; J: TRBJ2-5; size: .; length: 14; V: TRBV6-2/TRBV6-3; DNA: TGTGCCACCAAATGGAGTACGTACCAAGAGACCCAGTACTTC; CDR3: CATKWSTYQETQYF
D: TRBD2; J: TRBJ2-2; size: few; length: 14; V: TRBV7-9; DNA: TGTGCCAGCAGAGCGGGGCGAGGTCCCGGGGAGCTGTTTTTT; CDR3: CASRAGRGPGELFF
D: .; J: TRBJ2-1; size: .; length: 15; V: TRBV10-3; DNA: TGTGCCATCAGTTCTCCGGGACGCAACTACAATGAGCAGTTCTTC; CDR3: CAISSPGRNYNEQFF
D: .; J: TRBJ1-5; size: many; length: 14; V: TRBV7-2; DNA: TGTGCCAGCAGCTTAGATTCCGGGAGCCAGCCCCAGCATTTT; CDR3: CASSLDSGSQPQHF
D: .; J: TRBJ1-5; size: .; length: 14; V: TRBV20-1; DNA: TGCAGTGCTAGGGTCGGGAACCCCAATCAGCCCCAGCATTTT; CDR3: CSARVGNPNQPQHF
D: .; J: TRBJ1-2; size: .; length: 15; V: TRBV5-6; DNA: TGTGCCAGCAGCGGGCAGGGGAGGACTGGCTATGGCTACACCTTC; CDR3: CASSGQGRTGYGYTF
D: TRBD2; J: TRBJ2-3; size: few; length: 14; V: TRBV7-6; DNA: TGTGCCAGCAGCTACACCACCGGGGGGGTTACGCAGTATTTT; CDR3: CASSYTTGGVTQYF
D: .; J: TRBJ2-5; size: few; length: 10; V: TRBV7-9; DNA: TGTGCCAGCAGCTTTGAGACCCAGTACTTC; CDR3: CASSFETQYF
D: .; J: TRBJ2-5; size: .; length: 14; V: TRBV5-1; DNA: TGCGCCAGCAGCCCACGGGGCTCCCAGGGGACCCAGTACTTC; CDR3: CASSPRGSQGTQYF
D: TRBD2; J: TRBJ2-1; size: .; length: 14; V: TRBV29-1; DNA: TGCAGCGTTGATGCTCCGGGAGGGTTCAATGAGCAGTTCTTC; CDR3: CSVDAPGGFNEQFF
D: .; J: TRBJ2-3; size: .; length: 14; V: TRBV20-1; DNA: TGCAGTGCCCTGGACGGAAAGGGATCAGATACGCAGTATTTT; CDR3: CSALDGKGSDTQYF
D: TRBD1; J: TRBJ2-7; size: .; length: 15; V: TRBV5-1; DNA: TGCGCCAGCAGCTTGGCCGGAGACAGGGCCTACGAGCAGTACTTC; CDR3: CASSLAGDRAYEQYF
D: .; J: TRBJ2-7; size: .; length: 14; V: TRBV21-1; DNA: TGTGCCAGCAACAGGAACAGGGGATCGGGAGAGCAGTACTTC; CDR3: CASNRNRGSGEQYF
D: .; J: TRBJ1-1; size: many; length: 12; V: TRBV7-2; DNA: TGTGCCAGCAGCCCCGAACCCCTTGAAGCTTTCTTT; CDR3: CASSPEPLEAFF
D: TRBD2; J: TRBJ2-1; size: .; length: 17; V: TRBV12-3/TRBV12-4; DNA: TGTGCCAGCAGTTGGGGGGAGGGGTTGGGCTCCTACAATGAGCAGTTCTTC; CDR3: CASSWGEGLGSYNEQFF
D: TRBD1; J: TRBJ2-2; size: once; length: 15; V: TRBV7-2; DNA: TGTGCCAGCAGCCGGGACAGGGCGGGGATCGGGGAGCTGTTTTTT; CDR3: CASSRDRAGIGELFF
D: TRBD2; J: TRBJ2-3; size: few; length: 15; V: TRBV12-3/TRBV12-4; DNA: TGTGCCATCCCAGCGGGAGGCGTTATCACAGATACGCAGTATTTT; CDR3: CAIPAGGVITDTQYF
D: TRBD1; J: TRBJ1-2; size: few; length: 17; V: TRBV9; DNA: TGTGCCAGCAGCGACACCCGGGACAGGGGGCAGGACTATGGCTACACCTTC; CDR3: CASSDTRDRGQDYGYTF
D: TRBD1; J: TRBJ2-5; size: many; length: 17; V: TRBV4-1; DNA: TGCGCCAGCAGCCAAGAACCCCCCAGACAGGGGCAAGAGACCCAGTACTTC; CDR3: CASSQEPPRQGQETQYF
D: .; J: TRBJ2-1; size: .; length: 14; V: TRBV20-1; DNA: TGCAGTGGGCGAGCAAGTAGCTCCTACAATGAGCAGTTCTTC; CDR3: CSGRASSSYNEQFF
D: TRBD1; J: TRBJ1-5; size: few; length: 13; V: TRBV27; DNA: TGTGCCAGCAGGACAGGGGGCATTGGCCCCCAGCATTTT; CDR3: CASRTGGIGPQHF
D: .; J: TRBJ1-2; size: many; length: 11; V: TRBV29-1; DNA: TGCAGCGTTTGGGGCAGCTATGGCTACACCTTC; CDR3: CSVWGSYGYTF
D: .; J: TRBJ2-1; size: .; length: 14; V: TRBV19; DNA: TGTGCCACTAAGCCCCGGAGCTCCTACAATGAGCAGTTCTTC; CDR3: CATKPRSSYNEQFF
D: .; J: TRBJ1-4; size: many; length: 14; V: TRBV10-3; DNA: TGTGCCATCGGACCGGGACTCTTAGGGGAAAAACTGTTTTTT; CDR3: CAIGPGLLGEKLFF
D: .; J: TRBJ2-3; size: .; length: 16; V: TRBV5-1; DNA: TGCGCCAGCAGCTTGGGTGGTACGTTTATCACAGATACGCAGTATTTT; CDR3: CASSLGGTFITDTQYF